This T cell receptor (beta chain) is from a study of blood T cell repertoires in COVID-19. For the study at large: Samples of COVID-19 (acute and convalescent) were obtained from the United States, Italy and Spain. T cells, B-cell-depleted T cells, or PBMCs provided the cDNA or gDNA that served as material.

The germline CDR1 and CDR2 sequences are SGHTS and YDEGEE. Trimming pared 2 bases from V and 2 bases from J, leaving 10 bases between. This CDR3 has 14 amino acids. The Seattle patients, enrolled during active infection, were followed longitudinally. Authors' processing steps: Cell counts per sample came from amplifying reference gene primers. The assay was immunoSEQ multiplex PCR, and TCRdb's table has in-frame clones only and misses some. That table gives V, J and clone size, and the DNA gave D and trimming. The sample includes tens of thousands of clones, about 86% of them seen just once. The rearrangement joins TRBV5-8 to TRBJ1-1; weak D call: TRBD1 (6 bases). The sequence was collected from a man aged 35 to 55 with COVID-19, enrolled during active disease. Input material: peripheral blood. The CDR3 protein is CASSFVQGNTEAFF. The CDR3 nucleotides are TGTGCCAGCAGCTTCGTACAGGGAAACACTGAAGCTTTCTTT.